This T cell receptor beta chain was obtained from a study of blood T cell repertoires in COVID-19. At the level of the study: Nucleic acid was either cDNA or gDNA, and it came from T cells, B-cell-depleted T cells, or PBMCs.

Authors' data handling: It was from reference gene primer amplification that nucleated cell counts were estimated. Profiling relied on immunoSEQ multiplex PCR, and the TCRdb table lists in-frame clones only, not all of them. That table is the source of V, J and clone size, and D and trimming were worked out from the DNA. This sample has around 160,000 clones, with more than 90% found just once. V was shortened by 7 bases and J by 1 base, with 11 bases between the two germline ends. This CDR3 has 15 amino acids. The germline gives CDR1 WNHNN, CDR2 SYGVQD (reference sequence). What was sequenced was peripheral blood. This clonotype originated in a man in his fifties or sixties with active or convalescent COVID-19. This chain uses TRBV10-1 with TRBJ2-6; D may be TRBD2 (5 bases). CDR3: CASTRDSSGANVLTF. CDR3 in DNA: TGCGCCAGCACCCGGGATTCGTCTGGGGCCAACGTCCTGACTTTC.